This T cell receptor beta chain was sequenced for a study of regulatory T cells in long-lasting Graves disease. To note about this clonotype: Antigen: not known.

Germline V gene data show CDR1 as MNHEY and CDR2 as SVGAGI. This CDR3 comprises 14 residues. V shed 4 bases, J shed 5 bases, and the junction held 3 bases outside the gene matches. Notes on the study in general: Thyroid tissue went unexamined; only peripheral blood was analyzed. Favored usage of TRBV28, TRBJ1-2 and TRBJ2-5 was recorded in persistent disease.

Construction of the TCR beta libraries employed iRepertoire HTBI primers in conjunction with Arm-PCR of CDR3 regions. Using its own MiXCR run on the multiplex PCR reads, TCRdb lists one record per CDR3 protein. The sample holds roughly 500,000 distinct CDR3 sequences; less than 25% are singletons and the top ten take approximately 8%. As for time point: persistent/refractory GD, antithyroid drugs over 5 years with positive TRAb. Construction of the TCR library relied on RNA isolated from PBMCs. The guidelines of the American Thyroid Association were the basis for diagnosing Graves' disease. The receptor comes from a female donor with Graves disease. The chain uses TRBV6-5 and TRBJ2-5; TRBD2 matches at 11 bases. The sequenced sample was peripheral blood mononuclear cells (PBMCs), obtained when the disease was refractory, from a patient treated with antithyroid drugs. CDR3 amino acids: CASSFSGRGETQYF. DNA of the CDR3: TGTGCCAGCAGTTTTAGCGGGAGGGGGGAGACCCAGTACTTC.